Below, one T cell receptor (beta chain) is given with its context. The germline V gene has CDR1 SEHNR and CDR2 FQNEAQ (reference sequence). The CDR3 is made up of 15 amino acids. V trimming: 5 bases; J trimming: 4 bases; junction bases outside the gene matches: 8. This specimen comes from a study of CD8 T cells in Susac syndrome. TCR beta sequencing was performed on blood CD8+ and CD4+ T cells. Controls matched for sex and age were healthy donors. Random-hexamer reverse transcription was applied to about 0.5 to 1 ug RNA. Across 54 Vbeta and 13 Jbeta, immunoSEQ multiplex PCR amplified TCR beta CDR3. TCRdb reanalysed the immunoSEQ multiplex PCR reads using MiXCR and keeps one entry per CDR3 protein. The profile shows around 200,000 distinct CDR3 sequences, roughly 95% of them singletons.

The sequence derives from a human donor in good health. The source material was CD4+ T cells from PBMCs. The chain links TRBV7-9 to TRBJ1-5; TRBD1 matches at 7 bases. In nucleotides, the CDR3 is TGTGCCAGCAGCCCAGGGACAGAGACAAATCAGCCCCAGCATTTT. It encodes CASSPGTETNQPQHF.